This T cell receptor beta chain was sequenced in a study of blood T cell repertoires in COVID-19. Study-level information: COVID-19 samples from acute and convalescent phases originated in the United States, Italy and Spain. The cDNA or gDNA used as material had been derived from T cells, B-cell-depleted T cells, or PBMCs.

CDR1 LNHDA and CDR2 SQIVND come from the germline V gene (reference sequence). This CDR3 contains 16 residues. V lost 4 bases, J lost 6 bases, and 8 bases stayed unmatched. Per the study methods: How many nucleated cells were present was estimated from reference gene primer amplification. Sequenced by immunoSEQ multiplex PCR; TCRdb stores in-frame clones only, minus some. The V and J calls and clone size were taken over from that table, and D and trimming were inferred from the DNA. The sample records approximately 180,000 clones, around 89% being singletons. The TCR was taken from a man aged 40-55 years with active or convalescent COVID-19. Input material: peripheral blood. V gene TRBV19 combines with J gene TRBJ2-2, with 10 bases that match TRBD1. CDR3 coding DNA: TGTGCCAGTAGTAGCCCAGGGACAGGGGCAGCCGGGGAGCTGTTTTTT. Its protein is CASSSPGTGAAGELFF. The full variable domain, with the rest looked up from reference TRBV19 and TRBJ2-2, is DGGITQSPKYLFRKEGQNVTLSCEQNLNHDAMYWYRQDPGQGLRLIYYSQIVNDFQKGDIAEGYSVSREKKESFPLTVTSAQKNPTAFYLCASSSPGTGAAGELFFGEGSRLTVL.